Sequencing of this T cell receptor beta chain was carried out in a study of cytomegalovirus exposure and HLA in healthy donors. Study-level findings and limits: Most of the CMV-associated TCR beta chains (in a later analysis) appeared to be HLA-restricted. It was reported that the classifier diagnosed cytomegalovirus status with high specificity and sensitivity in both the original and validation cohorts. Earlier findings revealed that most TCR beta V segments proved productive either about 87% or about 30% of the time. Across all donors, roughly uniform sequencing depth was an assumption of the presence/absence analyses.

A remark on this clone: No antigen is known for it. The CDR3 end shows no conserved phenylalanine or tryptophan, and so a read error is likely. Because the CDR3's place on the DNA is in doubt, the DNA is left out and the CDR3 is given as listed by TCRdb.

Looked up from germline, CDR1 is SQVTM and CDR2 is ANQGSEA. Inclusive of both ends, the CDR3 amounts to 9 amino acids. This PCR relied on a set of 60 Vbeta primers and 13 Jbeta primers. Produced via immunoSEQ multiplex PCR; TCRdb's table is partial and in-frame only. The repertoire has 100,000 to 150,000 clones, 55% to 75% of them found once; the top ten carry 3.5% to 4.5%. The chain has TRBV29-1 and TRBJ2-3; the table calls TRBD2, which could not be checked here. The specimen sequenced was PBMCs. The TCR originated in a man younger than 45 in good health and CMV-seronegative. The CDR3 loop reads CSAPWGGLG.